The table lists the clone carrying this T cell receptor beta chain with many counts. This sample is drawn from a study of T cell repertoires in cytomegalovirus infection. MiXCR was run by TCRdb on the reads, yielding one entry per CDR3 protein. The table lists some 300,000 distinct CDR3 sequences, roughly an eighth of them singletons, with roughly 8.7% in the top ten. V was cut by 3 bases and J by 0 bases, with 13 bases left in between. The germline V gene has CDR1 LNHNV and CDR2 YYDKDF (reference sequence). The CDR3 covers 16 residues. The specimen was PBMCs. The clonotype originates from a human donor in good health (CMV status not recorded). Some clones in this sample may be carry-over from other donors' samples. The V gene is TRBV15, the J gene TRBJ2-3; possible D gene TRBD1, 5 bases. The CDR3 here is CATSSPPGPSTDTQYF. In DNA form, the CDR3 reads TGTGCCACCAGCAGCCCCCCAGGGCCTAGCACAGATACGCAGTATTTT.